This TCR beta chain derives from a study of cytomegalovirus exposure and HLA in healthy donors. The overall study: The approximately 700 first-cohort repertoires shared a platform with the approximately 110 validation repertoires, as reported in a later analysis.

The repertoire was sequenced with immunoSEQ multiplex PCR; TCRdb's copy has only in-frame clones and lacks some. The profile shows approximately 300,000 clones, around 87% of them singletons. The CDR3 runs to 13 residues. Germline lookup yields CDR1 GTSNPN and CDR2 SVGIG (reference sequence). V gave up 5 bases and J gave up 4 bases; unmatched junction bases: 7. Study-wide findings and caveats: Specificity of a few CMV-associated chains for CMV antigens was verified in vitro.

This clone appeared a single time. Its specificity is not known. Sample: PBMCs. V is TRBV30 and J is TRBJ1-1; 7 bases map to TRBD1. This TCR was recovered from a woman aged 25 to 45 in good health and CMV-seropositive. CDR3 amino acids: CAWGDRVSTEAFF. Here the CDR3 DNA reads TGTGCCTGGGGTGACAGGGTATCCACTGAAGCTTTCTTT.